These 11 T cell receptor beta chains share one sample of origin, sequenced in a study of T cells in localized non-small cell lung cancer. The repertoire was sequenced with immunoSEQ multiplex PCR; TCRdb's copy has only in-frame clones and lacks some. The data show roughly 70,000 clones, 86% seen once. The sequences come from peripheral blood, collected before any cancer treatment. Every receptor here comes from a male donor aged 60 or over with stage III squamous cell lung carcinoma.

V and J are TRBV13 and TRBJ2-7; 8 bases fit TRBD1. Per germline, CDR1 PRHDT and CDR2 FYEKMQ (reference sequence). The J segment lost 5 bases and the V segment lost 2 bases, leaving 14 bases of the junction unmatched. CDR3 length: 17 amino acids. The CDR3 DNA reads as TGTGCCAGCAGCTTACGGAGTTTGACAGGGGAGTTCCACGAGCAGTACGTC. This gives the protein CASSLRSLTGEFHEQYV.

J is TRBJ1-2 and V is TRBV12-5; tentative D call: TRBD1 (5 bases). Between the trimmed V and J ends, which lost 5 bases and 2 bases, there was a span of 9 bases. This CDR3 contains 13 residues. CDR1 and CDR2 (germline): LGHNT, FRNRAP. The CDR3 nucleotides are TGTGCTAGTGGTATCGGGGGGAACTATGGCTACACCTTC. It is translated as CASGIGGNYGYTF.

CDR3 protein: CASKDILSYNEQFF. CDR3 nucleotide sequence: TGTGCCAGTAAGGACATCCTCTCCTACAATGAGCAGTTCTTC. The chain joins TRBV19 to TRBJ2-1; D is perhaps TRBD1 (5 bases). This CDR3 contains 14 residues. Between the trimmed V and J ends, which lost 7 bases and 0 bases, there was a span of 10 bases. CDR1 is LNHDA, CDR2 SQIVND, per germline (reference sequence).

The V call is TRBV14, the J call TRBJ2-3; 8 bases agree with TRBD1. Trimming took 6 bases from V and 1 from J; bases not matched to a gene: 9. Germline-derived CDR1 and CDR2 are SGHDN and FVKESK. This CDR3 has 16 amino acids. The CDR3 sequence is CASSLGQGVGTDTQYF. DNA for the CDR3: TGTGCCAGCAGTCTTGGACAGGGTGTGGGCACAGATACGCAGTATTTT.

The gene calls are TRBV9 and TRBJ1-1; TRBD1 is a possible D gene (6 bases). The germline CDR1 and CDR2 sequences are SGDLS and YYNGEE. The V gene lost 2 bases and the J gene lost 5 bases, with 10 bases spanning the gap. The CDR3 covers 13 residues. CDR3 region: CASSVQGKTEAFF. The CDR3 coding sequence is TGTGCCAGCAGCGTTCAGGGGAAAACTGAAGCTTTCTTT.

This clone was observed a handful of times. This sequence joins TRBV6-1 and TRBJ1-4; D remains ambiguous. Between the trimmed V and J ends, which lost 1 base and 1 base, there was a span of 10 bases. Germline assignment: CDR1 MNHNS and CDR2 SASEGT. The CDR3 runs to 16 residues. Written as DNA, the CDR3 is TGTGCCAGCAGTGAAGGGTTACGGGTAACTAATGAAAAACTGTTTTTT. It specifies CASSEGLRVTNEKLFF.

The V gene is TRBV6-4, the J gene TRBJ2-2; D is unresolved. This CDR3 comprises 13 residues. Between the trimmed V and J ends, which lost 5 bases and 7 bases, there was a span of 11 bases. Looked up from germline, CDR1 is MRHNA and CDR2 is SNTAGT. The CDR3 nucleotides read TGTGCCAGCAGTACTGAACCGGGCGGGGAGCTGTTTTTT. Translation gives CASSTEPGGELFF.

The chain combines TRBV7-6 with TRBJ2-3; 8 bases fit TRBD2. The V and J ends lost 1 base and 6 bases, in that order; junction bases with no gene match: 9. The CDR3 extends over 16 amino acids. Germline V gene sequence: CDR1 SGHVS, CDR2 FNYEAQ. The CDR3 sequence: CASSLGGSGAKDTQYF. The CDR3 DNA reads TGTGCCAGCAGCTTAGGTGGTAGCGGGGCCAAGGATACGCAGTATTTT.

This chain uses TRBV5-1 with TRBJ1-3; no clear D gene. Germline V gene lookup returns CDR1 SGHRS and CDR2 YFSETQ. Trimming stripped 0 bases from V and 0 bases from J, with 10 bases between. This CDR3 is 16 amino acids long. This CDR3 reads CASSLGPGRSGNTIYF. CDR3 bases: TGCGCCAGCAGCTTGGGCCCAGGCCGCTCTGGAAACACCATATATTTT.

J is TRBJ1-3 and V is TRBV18; D unresolved. CDR3 length: 12 amino acids. V lost 5 bases, J lost 5 bases, and 7 bases lay in between. The germline gives CDR1 KGHSH, CDR2 LQKENI. CDR3 protein: CASSSNRNTIYF. The CDR3, as DNA: TGTGCCAGCTCATCGAATCGAAACACCATATATTTT.

This sequence joins TRBV6-5 and TRBJ2-3, with TRBD2 as a possible D gene (6 bases). The germline V gene encodes CDR1 MNHEY and CDR2 SVGAGI. V was clipped by 7 bases and J by 2 bases, with 16 bases between them. This CDR3 spans 15 amino acids. The CDR3 DNA reads TGTGCCAGCACCGCGCTTGGGGGGTCCACAGATACGCAGTATTTT. As protein: CASTALGGSTDTQYF.